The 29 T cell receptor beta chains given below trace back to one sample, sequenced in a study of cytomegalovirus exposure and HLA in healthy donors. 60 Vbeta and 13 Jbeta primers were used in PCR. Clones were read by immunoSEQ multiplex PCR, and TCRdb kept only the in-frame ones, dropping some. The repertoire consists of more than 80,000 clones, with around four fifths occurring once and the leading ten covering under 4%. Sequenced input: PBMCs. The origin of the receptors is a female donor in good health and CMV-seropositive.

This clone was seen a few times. The CDR3 bases are TGTGCCAGCAGTGGGGGACTAGCTTACGAGCAGTACTTC. It translates to CASSGGLAYEQYF. The rearrangement joins TRBV2 to TRBJ2-7; TRBD2 aligns across 9 bases. V lost 4 bases and J lost 4; bases outside the gene matches: 2. The CDR3 has 13 amino acids. Looked up from germline, CDR1 is SNHLY and CDR2 is FYNNEI.

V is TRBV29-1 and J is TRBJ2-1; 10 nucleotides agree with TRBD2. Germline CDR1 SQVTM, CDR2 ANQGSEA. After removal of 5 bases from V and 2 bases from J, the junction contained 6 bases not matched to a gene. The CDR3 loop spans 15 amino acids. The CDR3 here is CSVYSGRLAYNEQFF. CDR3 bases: TGCAGCGTTTATAGCGGGAGGCTCGCCTACAATGAGCAGTTCTTC.

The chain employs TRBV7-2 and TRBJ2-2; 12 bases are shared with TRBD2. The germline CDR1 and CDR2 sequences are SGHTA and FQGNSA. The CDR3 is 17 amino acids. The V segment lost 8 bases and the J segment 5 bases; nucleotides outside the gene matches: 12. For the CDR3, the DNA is TGTGCCAGCCGCGCCCTACGACTAGCGGGAGCTACCGGGGAGCTGTTTTTT. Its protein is CASRALRLAGATGELFF.

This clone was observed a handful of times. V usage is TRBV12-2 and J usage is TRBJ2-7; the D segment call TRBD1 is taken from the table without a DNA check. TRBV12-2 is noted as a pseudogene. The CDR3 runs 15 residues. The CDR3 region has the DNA TGTGCAAGTCGCTTAGAGGTCAGGGACACCTACGAGCAGTACTTC. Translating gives CASRLEVRDTYEQYF.

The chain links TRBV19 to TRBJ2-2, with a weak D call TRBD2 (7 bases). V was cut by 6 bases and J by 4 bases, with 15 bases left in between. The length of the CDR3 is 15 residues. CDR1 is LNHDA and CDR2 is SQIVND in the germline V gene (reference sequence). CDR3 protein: CASSRYGGRTGELFF. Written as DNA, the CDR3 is TGTGCCAGTAGCCGATACGGGGGGCGCACCGGGGAGCTGTTTTTT. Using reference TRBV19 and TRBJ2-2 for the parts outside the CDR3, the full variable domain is DGGITQSPKYLFRKEGQNVTLSCEQNLNHDAMYWYRQDPGQGLRLIYYSQIVNDFQKGDIAEGYSVSREKKESFPLTVTSAQKNPTAFYLCASSRYGGRTGELFFGEGSRLTVL.

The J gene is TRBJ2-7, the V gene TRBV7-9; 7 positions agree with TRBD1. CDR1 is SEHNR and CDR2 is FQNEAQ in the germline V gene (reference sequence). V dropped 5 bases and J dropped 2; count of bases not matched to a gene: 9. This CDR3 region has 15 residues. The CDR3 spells CASSPLGTGAYEQYF. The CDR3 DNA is TGTGCCAGCAGCCCATTGGGAACAGGGGCCTACGAGCAGTACTTC.

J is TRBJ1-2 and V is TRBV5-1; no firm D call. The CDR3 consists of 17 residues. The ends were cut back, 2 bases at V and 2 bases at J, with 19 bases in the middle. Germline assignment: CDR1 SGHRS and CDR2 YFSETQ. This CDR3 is CASSLRGRAGRNYGYTF. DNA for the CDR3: TGCGCCAGCAGCTTACGGGGTCGCGCGGGTAGGAACTATGGCTACACCTTC.

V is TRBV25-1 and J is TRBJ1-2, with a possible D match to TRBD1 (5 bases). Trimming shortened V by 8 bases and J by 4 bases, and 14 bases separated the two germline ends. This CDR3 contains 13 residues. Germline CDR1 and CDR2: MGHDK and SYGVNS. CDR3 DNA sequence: TGTGCCAGCGGAGACAGCTTTTCCTATGGCTACACCTTC. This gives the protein CASGDSFSYGYTF.

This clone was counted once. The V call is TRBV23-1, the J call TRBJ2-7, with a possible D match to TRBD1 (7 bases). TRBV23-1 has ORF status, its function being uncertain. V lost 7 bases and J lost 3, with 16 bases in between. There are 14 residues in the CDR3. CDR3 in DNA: TGCGCCAGCATGGGCCAGGGGGGCGGCTACGAGCAGTACTTC. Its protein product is CASMGQGGGYEQYF.

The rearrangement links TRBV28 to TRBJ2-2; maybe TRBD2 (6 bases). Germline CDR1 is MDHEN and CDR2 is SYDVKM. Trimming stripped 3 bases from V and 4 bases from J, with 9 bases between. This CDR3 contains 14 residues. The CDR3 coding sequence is TGTGCCAGCAGTTTGCGGGGTTCCACCGGGGAGCTGTTTTTT. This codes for CASSLRGSTGELFF.

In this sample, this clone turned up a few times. The CDR3 is CASSPGQGGNQPQHF. CDR3 DNA sequence: TGCGCCAGCAGCCCGGGACAGGGGGGAAATCAGCCCCAGCATTTT. The chain couples TRBV4-1 to TRBJ1-5, with 11 bases matching TRBD1. CDR1 and CDR2 from the germline V gene are MGHRA and YSYEKL. This CDR3 has 15 residues. V lost 4 bases, J lost 4 bases, and 3 bases stayed unmatched.

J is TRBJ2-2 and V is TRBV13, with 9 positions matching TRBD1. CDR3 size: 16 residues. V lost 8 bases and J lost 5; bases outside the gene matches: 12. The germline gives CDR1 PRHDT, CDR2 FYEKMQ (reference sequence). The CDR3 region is CASRTRDRDKTGELFF. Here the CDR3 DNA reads TGTGCCAGCCGAACCCGGGACAGGGATAAGACCGGGGAGCTGTTTTTT.

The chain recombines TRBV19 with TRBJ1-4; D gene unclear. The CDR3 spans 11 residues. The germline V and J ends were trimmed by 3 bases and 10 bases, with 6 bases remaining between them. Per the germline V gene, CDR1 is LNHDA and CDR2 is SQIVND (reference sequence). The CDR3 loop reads CASSITGKLFF. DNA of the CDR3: TGTGCCAGTAGTATCACTGGAAAACTGTTTTTT. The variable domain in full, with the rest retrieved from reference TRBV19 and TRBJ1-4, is DGGITQSPKYLFRKEGQNVTLSCEQNLNHDAMYWYRQDPGQGLRLIYYSQIVNDFQKGDIAEGYSVSREKKESFPLTVTSAQKNPTAFYLCASSITGKLFFGSGTQLSVL.

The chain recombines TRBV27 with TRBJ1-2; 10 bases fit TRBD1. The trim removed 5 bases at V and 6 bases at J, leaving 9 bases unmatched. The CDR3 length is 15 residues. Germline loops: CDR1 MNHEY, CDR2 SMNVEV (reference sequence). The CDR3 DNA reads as TGTGCCAGCAGTCTCCTGACAGGGGGCGTTAATGGCTACACCTTC. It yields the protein CASSLLTGGVNGYTF.

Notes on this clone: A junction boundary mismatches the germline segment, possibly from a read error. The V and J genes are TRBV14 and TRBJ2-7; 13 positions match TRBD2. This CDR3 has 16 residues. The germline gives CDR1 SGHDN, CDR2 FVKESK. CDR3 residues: CASSQGLAGTSYGQYF. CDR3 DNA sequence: TGTGCCAGCAGCCAGGGACTAGCGGGGACCTCCTACGGGCAGTACTTC.

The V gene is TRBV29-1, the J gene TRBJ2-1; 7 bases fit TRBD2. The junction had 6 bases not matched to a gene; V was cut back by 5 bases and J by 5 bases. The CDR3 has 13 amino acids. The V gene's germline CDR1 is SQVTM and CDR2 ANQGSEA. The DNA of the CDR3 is TGCAGCGTTTGGGGGGGTATGCACAATGAGCAGTTCTTC. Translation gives CSVWGGMHNEQFF.

The CDR3 DNA reads as TGTGCCAGCAGTGAACGAGCAACTAATGAAAAACTGTTTTTT. Its protein product is CASSERATNEKLFF. The J gene is TRBJ1-4, the V gene TRBV2, with D unclear. V lost 2 bases and J lost 0, with 4 bases in between. There are 14 residues in the CDR3. Germline-derived CDR1 and CDR2 are SNHLY and FYNNEI.

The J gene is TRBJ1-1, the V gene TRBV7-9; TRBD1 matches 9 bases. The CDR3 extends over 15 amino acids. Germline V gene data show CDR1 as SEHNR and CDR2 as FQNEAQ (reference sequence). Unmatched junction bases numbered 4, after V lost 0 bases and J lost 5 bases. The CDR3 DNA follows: TGTGCCAGCAGCTTAGCCACCGGGACAGGGACTGAAGCTTTCTTT. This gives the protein CASSLATGTGTEAFF.

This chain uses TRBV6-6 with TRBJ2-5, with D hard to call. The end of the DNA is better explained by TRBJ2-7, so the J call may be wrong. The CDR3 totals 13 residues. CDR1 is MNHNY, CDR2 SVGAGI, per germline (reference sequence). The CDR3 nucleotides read TGTGCCAGCAGTTACCTTCCTAGGAACGAGCAGTACTTC. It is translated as CASSYLPRNEQYF.

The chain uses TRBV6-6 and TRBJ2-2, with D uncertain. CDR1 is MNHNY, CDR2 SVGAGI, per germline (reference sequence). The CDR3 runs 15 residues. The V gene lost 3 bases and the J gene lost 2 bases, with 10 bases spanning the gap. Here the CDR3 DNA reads TGTGCCAGCAGTTATGCGGAGAGTAACACCGGGGAGCTGTTTTTT. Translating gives CASSYAESNTGELFF.

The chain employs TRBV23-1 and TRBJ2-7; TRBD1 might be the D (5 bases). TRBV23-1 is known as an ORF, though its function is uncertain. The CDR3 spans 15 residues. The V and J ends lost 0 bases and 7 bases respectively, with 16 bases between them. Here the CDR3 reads CASSQSWGERWEQYF. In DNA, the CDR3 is TGCGCCAGCAGTCAATCTTGGGGCGAGAGGTGGGAGCAGTACTTC.

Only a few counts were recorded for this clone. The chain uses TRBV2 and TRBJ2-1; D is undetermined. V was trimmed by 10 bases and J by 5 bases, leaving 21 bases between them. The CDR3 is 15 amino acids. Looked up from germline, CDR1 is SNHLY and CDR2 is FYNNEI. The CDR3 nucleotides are TGTGCCACCTCCGCAACTACTGGATGGGACAATGAGCAGTTCTTC. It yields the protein CATSATTGWDNEQFF.

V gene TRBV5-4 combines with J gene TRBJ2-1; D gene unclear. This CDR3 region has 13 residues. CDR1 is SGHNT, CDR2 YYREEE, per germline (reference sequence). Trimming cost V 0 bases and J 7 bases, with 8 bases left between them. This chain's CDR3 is CASSLARSNEQFF. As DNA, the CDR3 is TGTGCCAGCAGCTTGGCCAGGTCGAATGAGCAGTTCTTC.

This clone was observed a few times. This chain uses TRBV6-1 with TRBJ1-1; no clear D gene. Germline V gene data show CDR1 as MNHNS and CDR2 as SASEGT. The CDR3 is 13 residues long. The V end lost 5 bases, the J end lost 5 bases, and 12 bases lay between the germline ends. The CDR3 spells CASSRIDETEAFF. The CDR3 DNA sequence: TGTGCCAGCAGTCGTATCGATGAGACTGAAGCTTTCTTT.

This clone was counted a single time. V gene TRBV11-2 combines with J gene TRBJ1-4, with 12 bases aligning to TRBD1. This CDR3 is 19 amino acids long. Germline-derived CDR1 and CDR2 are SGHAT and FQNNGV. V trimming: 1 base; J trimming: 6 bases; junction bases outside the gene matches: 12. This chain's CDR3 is CASSLGAPGQGAQYEKLFF. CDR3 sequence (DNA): TGTGCCAGCAGCTTAGGGGCTCCGGGACAGGGGGCGCAGTATGAAAAACTGTTTTTT.

This chain's CDR3 is CASSTGTGSTDTQYF. The CDR3 region has the DNA TGTGCCAGCAGTACCGGGACAGGGAGCACAGATACGCAGTATTTT. The chain has TRBV2 and TRBJ2-3, with 9 positions matching TRBD1. CDR3 length equals 15 residues. Trimming removed 5 bases from V and 0 bases from J; junction bases left unmatched: 3. CDR1 SNHLY and CDR2 FYNNEI come from the germline V gene.

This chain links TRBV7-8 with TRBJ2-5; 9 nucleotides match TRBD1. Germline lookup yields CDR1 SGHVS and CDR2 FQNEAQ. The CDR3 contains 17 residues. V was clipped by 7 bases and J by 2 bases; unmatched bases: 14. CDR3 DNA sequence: TGTGCCAGCAACAGACCTCGGGACAGGGTTAAACAAGAGACCCAGTACTTC. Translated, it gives CASNRPRDRVKQETQYF.

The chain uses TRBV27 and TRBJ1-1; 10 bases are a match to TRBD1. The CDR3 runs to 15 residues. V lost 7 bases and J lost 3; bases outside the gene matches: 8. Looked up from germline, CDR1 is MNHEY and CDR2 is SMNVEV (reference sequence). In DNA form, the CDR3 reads TGTGCCAGCAACGAAGACAGGGGGCGAGACACTGAAGCTTTCTTT. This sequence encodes CASNEDRGRDTEAFF.

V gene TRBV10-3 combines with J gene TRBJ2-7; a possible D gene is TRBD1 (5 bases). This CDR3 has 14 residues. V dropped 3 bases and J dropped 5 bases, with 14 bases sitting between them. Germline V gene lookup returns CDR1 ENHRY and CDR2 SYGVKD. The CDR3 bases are TGTGCCATCAGTGATACCCCCAGGGTGAACGAGCAGTACTTC. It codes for CAISDTPRVNEQYF.